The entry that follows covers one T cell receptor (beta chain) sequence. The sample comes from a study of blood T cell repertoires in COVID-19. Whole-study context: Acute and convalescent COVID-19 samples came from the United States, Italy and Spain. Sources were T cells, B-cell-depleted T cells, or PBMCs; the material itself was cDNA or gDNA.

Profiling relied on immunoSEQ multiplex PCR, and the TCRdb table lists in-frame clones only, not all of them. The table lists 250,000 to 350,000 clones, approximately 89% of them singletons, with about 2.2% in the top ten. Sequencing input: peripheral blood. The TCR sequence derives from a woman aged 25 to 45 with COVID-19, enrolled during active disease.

CDR3 nucleotide sequence: TGTGCCACCAGCAGCCGGGACAGGGGATTGTACCAAGAGACCCAGTACTTC. This codes for CATSSRDRGLYQETQYF. J is TRBJ2-5 and V is TRBV15, with 10 bases that match TRBD1. The V segment lost 3 bases and the J segment 0 bases; nucleotides outside the gene matches: 7. The CDR3 is 17 amino acids. Looked up from germline, CDR1 is LNHNV and CDR2 is YYDKDF (reference sequence).